This TCR beta chain was sequenced for a study of T cells in Graves' hyperthyroidism and ophthalmopathy. The V gene's germline CDR1 is LGHNT and CDR2 FRNRAP. With 0 bases removed from V and 0 bases from J, the gap between germline ends came to 9 bases. The CDR3 is made up of 16 amino acids. Patients were aged 18 to 65, had disease duration under 2 months, and had newly diagnosed hyperthyroidism. It was uncontrolled infection, other autoimmune disease, pregnancy or lactation that excluded patients. Thyroid ultrasound, orbital computed tomography, clinical symptoms, and serum thyroxine and TRAb underpinned diagnoses. Researchers took RNA transcripts and amplified the TCR beta CDR3 regions from them. The study used the HTBI primer set for a first-round RT-PCR of the TCR CDR3. TCRdb passed the multiplex PCR reads through MiXCR, listing each CDR3 protein once. The data show 650,000 to 850,000 distinct CDR3 sequences, with 15% to 20% seen just once and roughly a sixth held by the top ten.

This receptor was obtained from a woman between 45 and 65 years old with Graves' hyperthyroidism that later progressed to Graves' ophthalmopathy. Sequenced input: blood. The rearrangement joins TRBV12-5 to TRBJ1-5; D is unclear. The CDR3 here is CASGLVMSVSNQPQHF. CDR3 nucleotide sequence: TGTGCTAGTGGTTTGGTAATGAGTGTTAGCAATCAGCCCCAGCATTTT.